Presented here are 32 T cell receptor beta chains from one specimen sequenced in a study of T cell changes during pregnancy in multiple sclerosis. Sequenced by immunoSEQ multiplex PCR; TCRdb stores in-frame clones only, minus some. This sample has 40,000 to 60,000 clones; approximately 92% occur once, and the top ten carry 0.6% to 0.85%. The sequences come from CD4+ T cells from peripheral blood mononuclear cells, collected in the third trimester of pregnancy. All receptors come from a female donor with multiple sclerosis, enrolled in a pregnancy study.

The rearrangement links TRBV4-1 to TRBJ1-3, with 7 bases aligning to TRBD1. The closer fit of TRBJ2-2 to the DNA end suggests the J call may be wrong. The CDR3 loop spans 15 amino acids. Germline V CDR1 and CDR2: MGHRA, YSYEKL. The CDR3 loop reads CASSQSTGWNGELFF. CDR3 DNA: TGCGCCAGCAGCCAGTCGACAGGGTGGAACGGGGAGCTGTTTTTT.

The chain links TRBV6-5 to TRBJ2-1, with 12 bases aligning to TRBD2. The V segment lost 8 bases and the J segment 4 bases; nucleotides outside the gene matches: 3. This CDR3 has 14 residues. From germline, CDR1 is MNHEY and CDR2 SVGAGI. The CDR3 DNA is TGTGCCAGCTGGACTAGCGGGGCTTACAATGAGCAGTTCTTC. Translated, it gives CASWTSGAYNEQFF.

This clone was seen just once. The rearrangement joins TRBV11-3 to TRBJ2-1; 10 positions agree with TRBD1. V lost 5 bases to trimming and J lost 3 bases; unmatched junction nucleotides: 4. The CDR3 is 15 amino acids. Per the germline V gene, CDR1 is SGHNT and CDR2 is YENEEA. This chain's CDR3 is CASSPDRGVYNEQFF. In DNA form, the CDR3 reads TGTGCCAGCAGCCCGGACAGGGGGGTCTACAATGAGCAGTTCTTC.

V gene TRBV5-1 combines with J gene TRBJ2-1, with TRBD2 matching 10 bases. Germline loops: CDR1 SGHRS, CDR2 YFSETQ. V dropped 3 bases and J dropped 2; count of bases not matched to a gene: 2. The CDR3 is 15 residues long. The CDR3 region is CASSYSGGPYNEQFF. The DNA of the CDR3 is TGCGCCAGCAGCTATAGCGGGGGGCCCTACAATGAGCAGTTCTTC. The full variable domain, with the rest looked up from reference TRBV5-1 and TRBJ2-1, is KAGVTQTPRYLIKTRGQQVTLSCSPISGHRSVSWYQQTPGQGLQFLFEYFSETQRNKGNFPGRFSGRQFSNSRSEMNVSTLELGDSALYLCASSYSGGPYNEQFFGPGTRLTVL.

V usage is TRBV7-2 and J usage is TRBJ2-1; perhaps TRBD2 as D (6 bases). Germline V lookup: CDR1 SGHTA, CDR2 FQGNSA. V lost 3 bases, J lost 3 bases, and 12 bases lay in between. This CDR3 contains 15 residues. DNA for the CDR3: TGTGCCAGCAGCTTCCGGCAGGGAGGCTACAATGAGCAGTTCTTC. Residues: CASSFRQGGYNEQFF.

The chain joins TRBV11-2 to TRBJ2-1; TRBD2 matches at 12 bases. Germline values: CDR1 SGHAT, CDR2 FQNNGV. This CDR3 spans 16 amino acids. V lost 5 bases to trimming and J lost 3 bases; unmatched junction nucleotides: 5. CDR3 amino acids: CASSPTSGGYYNEQFF. CDR3 nucleotide sequence: TGTGCCAGCAGCCCCACTAGCGGGGGGTACTACAATGAGCAGTTCTTC.

The CDR3, as DNA: TGTGCCAGCAGAGGGGTTGGCAATCAGCCCCAGCATTTT. It encodes CASRGVGNQPQHF. This chain joins TRBV6-5 and TRBJ1-5; tentatively, D is TRBD1 (5 bases). V was cut by 6 bases and J by 2 bases, with 8 bases left in between. This CDR3 is 13 amino acids long. CDR1 is MNHEY and CDR2 is SVGAGI in the germline V gene.

The rearrangement joins TRBV2 to TRBJ1-6, with D hard to call. Trimming removed 0 bases from V and 10 bases from J, with 13 bases in between. The CDR3 is 15 amino acids. Germline assignment: CDR1 SNHLY and CDR2 FYNNEI. This CDR3 is CASSEALLRGSPLHF. CDR3 nucleotides: TGTGCCAGCAGTGAAGCGCTTCTGAGAGGATCACCCCTCCACTTT.

The gene calls are TRBV2 and TRBJ1-2; 8 bases map to TRBD1. The germline V gene encodes CDR1 SNHLY and CDR2 FYNNEI. The CDR3 contains 14 residues. The V gene end was trimmed by 2 bases and the J gene end by 6 bases; junction bases not matched to a gene: 5. CDR3 region: CASSEKGRGHGYTF. The CDR3 coding sequence is TGTGCCAGCAGTGAAAAGGGCAGGGGGCATGGCTACACCTTC.

The rearrangement joins TRBV7-2 to TRBJ2-1, with D maybe TRBD2 (6 bases). V lost 6 bases to trimming and J lost 4 bases, with 13 bases between them. The CDR3 is made up of 14 amino acids. The germline CDR1 and CDR2 sequences are SGHTA and FQGNSA. The CDR3 DNA is TGTGCCAGCAGTCTGTGGGGGGAATACAATGAGCAGTTCTTC. Translation: CASSLWGEYNEQFF.

The chain carries TRBV5-6 and TRBJ1-4; tentatively, D is TRBD1 (5 bases). The CDR3 runs to 16 residues. The V gene's germline CDR1 is SGHDT and CDR2 YYEEEE. The V and J ends lost 3 bases and 5 bases respectively, with 17 bases between them. The CDR3 DNA reads TGTGCCAGCAGCTCCCTTGTCGGGGGAGAGAATGAAAAACTGTTTTTT. Translation gives CASSSLVGGENEKLFF.

The gene calls are TRBV18 and TRBJ1-3, with D uncertain. The CDR3 loop spans 15 amino acids. In germline, CDR1 is KGHSH, CDR2 LQKENI. V was clipped by 2 bases and J by 3 bases, with 11 bases between them. The CDR3: CASSPVQSDGNTIYF. The CDR3, as DNA: TGTGCCAGCTCACCAGTACAGTCGGATGGAAACACCATATATTTT.

The chain uses TRBV5-1 and TRBJ1-3; D not certain. Germline V gene data show CDR1 as SGHRS and CDR2 as YFSETQ. V was shortened by 0 bases and J by 0 bases, with 16 bases between the two germline ends. CDR3 length: 18 residues. Here the CDR3 reads CASSLVIAGSGSGNTIYF. CDR3 in DNA: TGCGCCAGCAGCTTGGTCATTGCCGGATCAGGCTCTGGAAACACCATATATTTT.

This clone was detected a few times. The chain combines TRBV21-1 with TRBJ2-7; TRBD1 reflects the table's D call only, with no check against the DNA. TRBV21-1 is marked as a pseudogene. This CDR3 comprises 14 residues. CDR3 region: CASSKSSGSYEQYF. The CDR3 DNA is TGTGCCAGCAGCAAAAGCTCAGGATCCTACGAGCAGTACTTC.

The genes are TRBV18 and TRBJ1-6, with D uncertain. The V and J ends lost 2 bases and 5 bases respectively, with 7 bases between them. CDR3 length: 14 residues. Looked up from germline, CDR1 is KGHSH and CDR2 is LQKENI. CDR3 nucleotides: TGTGCCAGCTCACCAGTCCAGGATAATTCACCCCTCCACTTT. It specifies CASSPVQDNSPLHF.

The chain has TRBV5-1 and TRBJ2-7, with 11 bases that match TRBD2. The CDR3 contains 14 residues. Germline loops: CDR1 SGHRS, CDR2 YFSETQ. V dropped 2 bases and J dropped 6; count of bases not matched to a gene: 4. CDR3: CASSFSGGVIEQYF. In DNA, the CDR3 is TGCGCCAGCAGCTTTAGCGGGGGGGTAATCGAGCAGTACTTC.

The chain recombines TRBV6-1 with TRBJ2-7; 8 bases agree with TRBD1. The CDR3 is 14 residues long. V gave up 5 bases and J gave up 2 bases; unmatched junction bases: 5. Germline lookup yields CDR1 MNHNS and CDR2 SASEGT. CDR3 nucleotides: TGTGCCAGCAGTCTGACAGGGGCAACCTACGAGCAGTACTTC. Translating gives CASSLTGATYEQYF.

The V gene is TRBV7-6, the J gene TRBJ2-3; TRBD2 agrees at 10 bases. This CDR3 comprises 16 residues. V was pared by 7 bases and J by 2 bases, with 9 bases of the junction left unmatched. CDR1 is SGHVS and CDR2 is FNYEAQ in the germline V gene. In DNA form, the CDR3 reads TGTGCCAGCACCCCAGCCGGACTAGCGGTCACAGATACGCAGTATTTT. This codes for CASTPAGLAVTDTQYF.

The CDR3 bases are TGTGCCAGCAGCTTAGCCAACCCGGCGGGAGCCCGAGGGGGTACGCAGTATTTT. Amino acids: CASSLANPAGARGGTQYF. The gene calls are TRBV11-2 and TRBJ2-3, with D perhaps TRBD2 (7 bases). The germline gives CDR1 SGHAT, CDR2 FQNNGV. V was pared by 1 base and J by 8 bases, with 25 bases between. The CDR3 sequence is 18 residues long. The full variable domain, completed using reference TRBV11-2 and TRBJ2-3, is EAGVAQSPRYKIIEKRQSVAFWCNPISGHATLYWYQQILGQGPKLLIQFQNNGVVDDSQLPKDRFSAERLKGVDSTLKIQPAKLEDSAVYLCASSLANPAGARGGTQYFGPGTRLTVL.

The chain couples TRBV6-5 to TRBJ1-5; no clear D gene. Trimming stripped 6 bases from V and 0 bases from J, with 12 bases between. The CDR3 totals 15 residues. Per the germline V gene, CDR1 is MNHEY and CDR2 is SVGAGI. The CDR3 sequence is CASRLDYNSNQPQHF. The CDR3 nucleotides are TGTGCCAGCAGACTGGACTACAATAGCAATCAGCCCCAGCATTTT.

This clone has more than one count but fewer than ten. The V gene is TRBV4-1, the J gene TRBJ2-3, with 15 bases identical to TRBD2. From germline, CDR1 is MGHRA and CDR2 YSYEKL. V was pared by 4 bases and J by 1 base, with 0 bases of the junction left unmatched. The CDR3 spans 16 residues. This chain's CDR3 is CASSRTSGGGTDTQYF. The CDR3 nucleotides read TGCGCCAGCAGCCGGACTAGCGGGGGGGGCACAGATACGCAGTATTTT.

The chain recombines TRBV5-1 with TRBJ2-2; D might be TRBD1 (5 bases). Between the trimmed V and J ends, which lost 3 bases and 1 base, there was a span of 13 bases. Per the germline V gene, CDR1 is SGHRS and CDR2 is YFSETQ. This CDR3 is 16 amino acids long. CDR3 residues: CASSSPNDRNTGELFF. CDR3 DNA sequence: TGCGCCAGCAGCTCCCCTAACGACAGGAACACCGGGGAGCTGTTTTTT.

The gene calls are TRBV9 and TRBJ2-7; D is unclear. Trimming stripped 1 base from V and 6 bases from J, with 14 bases between. CDR3 length: 14 residues. CDR1 and CDR2 from the germline V gene are SGDLS and YYNGEE. The CDR3 bases are TGTGCCAGCAGCGTATCGCGCTCCACGGGCGAGCAGTACTTC. This sequence encodes CASSVSRSTGEQYF.

The chain has TRBV5-4 and TRBJ2-3; TRBD2 agrees at 7 bases. Germline CDR1 SGHNT, CDR2 YYREEE (reference sequence). Trimming took 3 bases from V and 0 from J; bases not matched to a gene: 4. This CDR3 has 15 residues. CDR3 in amino acids: CASSWSGASTDTQYF. The DNA for the CDR3 is TGTGCCAGCAGCTGGAGCGGGGCTAGCACAGATACGCAGTATTTT.

This chain links TRBV5-4 with TRBJ1-1, with TRBD1 as a possible D gene (6 bases). The CDR3 loop spans 13 amino acids. The germline V and J ends were trimmed by 7 bases and 8 bases, with 18 bases remaining between them. CDR1 SGHNT and CDR2 YYREEE come from the germline V gene (reference sequence). The CDR3 nucleotides are TGTGCCAGCGGGCTCCCTGCCAGGGGCGAAGCTTTCTTT. It specifies CASGLPARGEAFF.

Only one count was recorded for this clone. This chain links TRBV6-1 with TRBJ2-3; possibly TRBD2 for D (7 bases). Germline V gene lookup returns CDR1 MNHNS and CDR2 SASEGT. Trimming removed 0 bases from V and 3 bases from J, with 13 bases in between. The CDR3 contains 16 residues. The CDR3 DNA reads as TGTGCCAGCAGTGAAGCAGGGAGGGGGGGTACAGATACGCAGTATTTT. Translating gives CASSEAGRGGTDTQYF.

The gene calls are TRBV11-2 and TRBJ2-2; 7 nucleotides align to TRBD1. There are 15 residues in the CDR3. J gave up 4 bases and V 1 base, and 3 bases lay outside the gene matches. Germline assignment: CDR1 SGHAT and CDR2 FQNNGV. The DNA for the CDR3 is TGTGCCAGCAGCTTAGGGGGACAGATCACCGGGGAGCTGTTTTTT. This sequence encodes CASSLGGQITGELFF.

The count of this clone is one. This rearrangement joins TRBV4-3 to TRBJ2-5, with 7 positions matching TRBD1. The V segment lost 0 bases and the J segment 2 bases; nucleotides outside the gene matches: 9. Per germline, CDR1 LGHNA and CDR2 YSLEER. CDR3 length equals 17 residues. The CDR3 loop reads CASSQDPAGGIQETQYF. Here the CDR3 DNA reads TGCGCCAGCAGCCAAGATCCCGCAGGGGGTATACAAGAGACCCAGTACTTC.

This chain connects TRBV6-1 to TRBJ1-5, with 10 nucleotides matching TRBD1. Unmatched junction bases numbered 1, after V lost 4 bases and J lost 1 base. CDR1 and CDR2 from the germline V gene are MNHNS and SASEGT. The CDR3 totals 15 residues. The CDR3 region has the DNA TGTGCCAGCAGTGGGGGACAGGGGAGCAATCAGCCCCAGCATTTT. Amino acids: CASSGGQGSNQPQHF.

The chain employs TRBV4-3 and TRBJ1-2; D unresolved. V was trimmed by 1 base and J by 8 bases, leaving 11 bases between them. Germline CDR1 reads LGHNA; CDR2 reads YSLEER. The CDR3 consists of 13 residues. This CDR3 reads CASSQVRGGGYTF. CDR3 sequence (DNA): TGCGCCAGCAGCCAAGTCCGGGGTGGGGGCTACACCTTC.

The chain recombines TRBV5-4 with TRBJ1-1; perhaps TRBD1 as D (5 bases). This CDR3 region has 13 residues. CDR1 and CDR2 (germline): SGHNT, YYREEE (reference sequence). V was pared by 4 bases and J by 5 bases, with 12 bases between. Written as DNA, the CDR3 is TGTGCCAGCAGCCAAGCGGGGGGAACTGAAGCTTTCTTT. Amino acid sequence: CASSQAGGTEAFF.

The CDR3 spells CASSSALRGPDTEAFF. The CDR3 DNA reads as TGCGCCAGCAGCTCGGCCCTCAGGGGGCCAGACACTGAAGCTTTCTTT. The chain recombines TRBV5-1 with TRBJ1-1, with 8 bases fitting TRBD1. The ends lost 3 bases at V and 3 bases at J; junction bases unmatched: 10. This CDR3 is built from 16 residues. In germline, CDR1 is SGHRS, CDR2 YFSETQ.